One sample yielded the 10 T cell receptor beta chains listed below, sequenced in a study of OX40 agonist ivuxolimab in advanced cancers. The assay was immunoSEQ multiplex PCR, and TCRdb's table has in-frame clones only and misses some. The sample includes just over 50,000 clones, about 78% of them seen just once. The sequencing here drew on CD4+ or CD8+ T cells sorted from blood, taken in a trial of the OX40 agonist ivuxolimab. These TCRs come from an adult with an advanced solid tumor such as melanoma, head and neck, liver or kidney cancer.

This chain connects TRBV6-1 to TRBJ2-7, with D perhaps matching TRBD1 (6 bases). V gave up 1 base and J gave up 13 bases, with 17 bases separating them. Germline V CDR1 and CDR2: MNHNS, SASEGT. The CDR3 totals 13 residues. The CDR3 nucleotides read TGTGCCAGCAGTGAAGGTCCCGGGACAACAGGATACTTC. Its translation: CASSEGPGTTGYF.

The chain combines TRBV28 with TRBJ1-2, with TRBD1 matching 7 bases. CDR1 and CDR2 from the germline V gene are MDHEN and SYDVKM. The CDR3 loop spans 14 amino acids. Trimming removed 10 bases from V and 8 bases from J; junction bases left unmatched: 16. The CDR3 nucleotides are TGTGCCATCAGGGGGGGAAAGGTCCTTACCGGCTACACCTTC. Encoded protein: CAIRGGKVLTGYTF.

This clone was picked up one time. The chain combines TRBV9 with TRBJ2-1; TRBD2 matches at 10 bases. Unmatched junction bases numbered 9, after V lost 3 bases and J lost 6 bases. Germline-derived CDR1 and CDR2 are SGDLS and YYNGEE. The CDR3 has 16 residues. CDR3 in DNA: TGTGCCAGCAGCGCGGTAGCGGGAGGTCGACTCAATGAGCAGTTCTTC. Its protein product is CASSAVAGGRLNEQFF.

This rearrangement joins TRBV29-1 to TRBJ2-5; TRBD1 aligns across 8 bases. The CDR3 sequence is 15 residues long. Germline V gives CDR1 SQVTM, CDR2 ANQGSEA. Losses at the gene ends were 0 bases for V and 5 bases for J; bases not matched to a gene: 8. The CDR3, as DNA: TGCAGCGTTGAAGAGGGCAGGGGGCGATCGGAGACCCAGTACTTC. Protein product: CSVEEGRGRSETQYF.

V gene TRBV28 combines with J gene TRBJ1-1; D uncertain. CDR3 length: 13 residues. Germline V gene lookup returns CDR1 MDHEN and CDR2 SYDVKM. V lost 7 bases and J lost 1, with 10 bases in between. DNA of the CDR3: TGTGCCAGCACCTGGGCGGGGAACACTGAAGCTTTCTTT. Amino acids: CASTWAGNTEAFF.

The rearrangement links TRBV6-5 to TRBJ2-1; 7 nucleotides line up with TRBD2. CDR3 length equals 14 residues. Germline loops: CDR1 MNHEY, CDR2 SVGAGI. After removal of 6 bases from V and 7 bases from J, the junction contained 9 bases not matched to a gene. This CDR3 is CASSRGTTRNEQFF. CDR3 coding DNA: TGTGCCAGCAGCCGCGGGACTACTAGAAATGAGCAGTTCTTC.

The CDR3 DNA follows: TGTGCCAGCAGCGTAGGAGTGAGCGGGAGTTGGGGTACAGATACGCAGTATTTT. It specifies CASSVGVSGSWGTDTQYF. This rearrangement joins TRBV5-6 to TRBJ2-3; 8 bases match TRBD2. V lost 4 bases and J lost 3; bases outside the gene matches: 16. The CDR3 is 18 amino acids. Germline-derived CDR1 and CDR2 are SGHDT and YYEEEE.

The chain couples TRBV19 to TRBJ2-1; D not resolved. The V end was cut by 5 bases, the J end by 4 bases, with 15 bases between. CDR1 is LNHDA, CDR2 SQIVND, per germline (reference sequence). The CDR3 has 15 amino acids. In DNA form, the CDR3 reads TGTGCCAGTAGTGGATTAGCAAATTCGTACAATGAGCAGTTCTTC. Protein sequence: CASSGLANSYNEQFF.

By share, this clone counts as medium-sized. This chain connects TRBV4-1 to TRBJ1-6; possibly TRBD1 for D (5 bases). The CDR3 runs 15 residues. V was cut by 0 bases and J by 8 bases, with 11 bases left in between. Germline CDR1 MGHRA, CDR2 YSYEKL. CDR3 coding DNA: TGCGCCAGCAGCCAAGAGTGGACACCCTATTCACCCCTCCACTTT. Residues: CASSQEWTPYSPLHF.

The V gene is TRBV6-5, the J gene TRBJ1-5, with D unclear. This CDR3 contains 14 residues. Germline values: CDR1 MNHEY, CDR2 SVGAGI. V was clipped by 1 base and J by 6 bases, with 10 bases between them. The CDR3 bases are TGTGCCAGCAGTTACTTAAAGGGTAGTCAGCCCCAGCATTTT. As protein: CASSYLKGSQPQHF.